The clone carrying this T cell receptor beta chain has just a few counts. The antigen is undetermined. With template switching, a universal primer site was added, and the cDNA carried unique molecular identifiers. In TCRdb, the 5' RACE reads were re-called with MiXCR into one record per CDR3 protein. This table holds fewer than 800,000 distinct CDR3 sequences, about 7.6% found once. This sample was taken from a study of identical twins. Overall study findings and caveats: Twins shared out-of-frame alpha sequences with excess low generation probability.

Trimming cost V 4 bases and J 2 bases; bases outside gene matches: 4. Germline V gene sequence: CDR1 SNHLY, CDR2 FYNNEI. This CDR3 contains 16 residues. This sample was shared with a second study, whose subject was yellow fever vaccine responses in identical twins.

The source is a woman aged 18 to 35 in good health. The J gene is TRBJ2-1, the V gene TRBV2; 11 positions match TRBD2. Specimen: PBMCs. In DNA, the CDR3 is TGTGCCAGCAGTGGCTCTAGCGGGAGGACCTACAATGAGCAGTTCTTC. Its protein product is CASSGSSGRTYNEQFF.